Below are 12 T cell receptor beta chains sequenced from a single sample in a study of blood T cell repertoires in COVID-19. Repertoires were generated with immunoSEQ multiplex PCR, while TCRdb's copy carries only in-frame clones and drops some. Seen here are approximately 200,000 clones, around 84% observed once, and the top ten hold less than 6.5%. The sequencing sample was made of peripheral blood. These receptors originate from a woman in her sixties or seventies who had recovered from COVID-19.

This clone has just one count. The CDR3: CASKGDRLTDTQYF. The CDR3 DNA is TGTGCCAGTAAGGGGGACAGGTTAACAGATACGCAGTATTTT. This chain joins TRBV19 and TRBJ2-3, with 8 bases lining up with TRBD1. The germline V gene has CDR1 LNHDA and CDR2 SQIVND (reference sequence). V lost 7 bases and J lost 3; bases outside the gene matches: 6. The CDR3 has 14 residues.

This chain links TRBV18 with TRBJ1-2; unclear D gene. The V gene lost 0 bases and the J gene lost 3 bases, with 8 bases spanning the gap. The CDR3 has 14 residues. CDR1 and CDR2 (germline): KGHSH, LQKENI. The CDR3 here is CASSPPNGDYGYTF. Written as DNA, the CDR3 is TGTGCCAGCTCACCACCGAACGGAGACTATGGCTACACCTTC.

The chain is built from TRBV9 and TRBJ2-7; no firm D call. Germline loops: CDR1 SGDLS, CDR2 YYNGEE. The CDR3 loop spans 14 amino acids. V dropped 3 bases and J dropped 2 bases, with 12 bases sitting between them. CDR3 sequence reads: CASSASAGTYEQYF. The CDR3, as DNA: TGTGCCAGCAGCGCGTCGGCAGGAACCTACGAGCAGTACTTC.

The gene calls are TRBV2 and TRBJ1-1; D uncertain. CDR3 size: 15 residues. V gave up 6 bases and J gave up 11 bases, with 25 bases separating them. Germline V lookup: CDR1 SNHLY, CDR2 FYNNEI. CDR3 DNA sequence: TGTGCCAGCAGGAAGAGGAATACGAGTGGGTTAGAGGCTTTCTTT. Its protein product is CASRKRNTSGLEAFF.

The chain combines TRBV5-4 with TRBJ2-7; the D gene is possibly TRBD1 (5 bases). The germline V gene has CDR1 SGHNT and CDR2 YYREEE (reference sequence). V was shortened by 5 bases and J by 1 base, with 10 bases between the two germline ends. The CDR3 runs 13 residues. The chain's CDR3 is CASRTTDSYEQYF. The CDR3 nucleotides are TGTGCCAGCAGGACGACAGATTCCTACGAGCAGTACTTC.

The chain is built from TRBV6-5 and TRBJ2-5; TRBD1 agrees at 7 bases. The J segment lost 1 base and the V segment lost 6 bases, leaving 8 bases of the junction unmatched. Per germline, CDR1 MNHEY and CDR2 SVGAGI. The CDR3 spans 15 residues. Here the CDR3 DNA reads TGTGCCAGCAGCCGGCACGACAGGGCCCAAGAGACCCAGTACTTC. This translates into CASSRHDRAQETQYF.

The gene calls are TRBV2 and TRBJ1-1; 9 positions agree with TRBD1. The V segment lost 5 bases and the J segment 8 bases; nucleotides outside the gene matches: 6. CDR1 and CDR2 (germline): SNHLY, FYNNEI. This CDR3 has 13 residues. The CDR3 DNA follows: TGTGCCAGCAGTCGACAGGGGGTAAGGGAAGCTTTCTTT. This codes for CASSRQGVREAFF.

The rearrangement links TRBV6-5 to TRBJ1-2; 7 bases are shared with TRBD1. The CDR3 extends over 15 amino acids. Germline CDR1 reads MNHEY; CDR2 reads SVGAGI. The V gene end was trimmed by 4 bases and the J gene end by 3 bases; junction bases not matched to a gene: 8. This CDR3 is CASSSIRQGHYGYTF. The CDR3 nucleotides read TGTGCCAGCAGTTCAATTCGACAGGGCCACTATGGCTACACCTTC.

This chain uses TRBV4-3 with TRBJ2-2, with D perhaps TRBD2 (6 bases). Between the trimmed V and J ends, which lost 0 bases and 7 bases, there was a span of 18 bases. The CDR3 has 17 amino acids. In germline, CDR1 is LGHNA, CDR2 YSLEER. Here the CDR3 DNA reads TGCGCCAGCAGCCAAGAAGTAGGGACGGGGGTAGGCGGGGAGCTGTTTTTT. Protein product: CASSQEVGTGVGGELFF.

A single count supports this clone. J is TRBJ2-2 and V is TRBV11-3, with unresolved D. The CDR3 has 14 residues. Germline CDR1 reads SGHNT; CDR2 reads YENEEA. Trimming took 2 bases from V and 4 from J, leaving 8 bases between them. The CDR3 here is CASSLSSGTGELFF. DNA for the CDR3: TGTGCCAGCAGCTTATCCAGTGGCACCGGGGAGCTGTTTTTT.

The chain links TRBV14 to TRBJ1-2; the D gene is possibly TRBD1 (5 bases). Germline CDR1 is SGHDN and CDR2 is FVKESK. V lost 1 base to trimming and J lost 3 bases, with 12 bases between them. The CDR3 totals 15 residues. The CDR3 sequence: CASSQGSGDYYGYTF. In DNA form, the CDR3 reads TGTGCCAGCAGCCAAGGTTCGGGGGATTACTATGGCTACACCTTC.

V and J are TRBV18 and TRBJ2-7; TRBD1 aligns across 7 bases. Per germline, CDR1 KGHSH and CDR2 LQKENI. Trimming cost V 3 bases and J 0 bases; bases outside gene matches: 5. The CDR3 loop spans 15 amino acids. The CDR3 loop reads CASSPGQGVSYEQYF. The CDR3 DNA reads TGTGCCAGCTCACCGGGGCAGGGGGTCTCCTACGAGCAGTACTTC.